There are a few counts of the clone carrying this T cell receptor beta chain. Its antigen is unidentified. Clones were sequenced by immunoSEQ multiplex PCR, and TCRdb holds only the in-frame ones, with some missing. The profile covers roughly 300,000 clones, with 70% to 90% appearing a single time and about 10% taken by the ten largest. Germline loops: CDR1 LGHDT, CDR2 YNNKEL (reference sequence). Trimming left V 1 base short and J 3 bases short, with 13 bases between. The CDR3 spans 15 residues. Described treatment: about 20 received Ad26.COV2.S at low or high dose, single or two shots; 5 received placebo; per-sample allocation not given. Vaccine and placebo recipients were sampled on day 63 after the first injection. Vaccine was an Ad26 vector expressing Wuhan-strain SARS-CoV-2 spike. These data are taken from a study of Ad26.COV2.S vaccination and SARS-CoV-2 variants. Study-level background: By the intramuscular route, Ad26.COV2.S was given once, or twice 56 days apart. Study-level points and caveats: Substantial breadth in spike-specific CD8+ and CD4+ T cell responses was reportedly seen after vaccination. Overall T cell responses may have been underestimated by the analyses of TCR breadth and depth.

The clonotype originates from a person between 18 and 65 years old who received the Ad26.COV2.S COVID-19 vaccine or a placebo. V gene TRBV3-1 (or the pseudogene TRBV3-2) combines with J gene TRBJ2-7; weak D call: TRBD2 (5 bases). Material: peripheral blood, obtained in a trial of Ad26.COV2.S vaccine versus placebo. The CDR3 DNA reads TGTGCCAGCAGCCAAGGTGGAGGAGCCATCTACGAGCAGTACTTC. It encodes CASSQGGGAIYEQYF.